This entry is about one TCR beta chain. The data were produced by immunoSEQ multiplex PCR, yet TCRdb's version contains in-frame clones alone and is incomplete. This repertoire shows some 150,000 clones, around 85% found once; its top ten account for 8%. These data originate in a study of blood T cell repertoires in COVID-19. Study-wide background: Sample material is recorded as cDNA or gDNA derived from T cells, B-cell-depleted T cells, or PBMCs.

Per the germline V gene, CDR1 is SGHKS and CDR2 is YYEKEE (reference sequence). The ends lost 1 base at V and 7 bases at J; junction bases unmatched: 6. This CDR3 has 17 amino acids. The TCR was taken from a woman aged 55-70 years with COVID-19, enrolled during active disease. Sequenced sample: peripheral blood. This sequence joins TRBV5-5 and TRBJ2-1, with 15 bases fitting TRBD2. CDR3 nucleotides: TGTGCCAGCAGCTTGTGGACTAGCGGGGGGGATGTGAATGAGCAGTTCTTC. It is translated as CASSLWTSGGDVNEQFF.